These 17 T cell receptor beta chains originate from one sample sequenced in a study of molecular identifiers for immune sequencing clone quantification. TCRdb passed the PCR reads through MiXCR, listing each CDR3 protein once. Of 35,000 to 45,000 distinct CDR3 sequences in the sample, under 20% are singletons; the top ten hold less than 1.2%. Sample: naive CD8+ T cells from blood, with Jurkat cell RNA spiked in. The subset here: FACS-sorted CD8+CD4-CCR7+CD45RA+ naive T cells. The receptors stem from a human donor in good health. Some libraries in this study had Jurkat cell RNA spiked in.

The sample holds many counts of this clonotype. The chain combines TRBV6-9 with TRBJ2-7; no clear D. The V gene lost 1 base and the J gene lost 2 bases, with 15 bases spanning the gap. Germline V gene data show CDR1 as MNHGY and CDR2 as SVAAGI. The CDR3 is 16 residues long. The CDR3 is CASSYFGPQGTYEQYF. The CDR3 nucleotides read TGTGCCAGCAGTTATTTTGGCCCTCAAGGTACCTACGAGCAGTACTTC.

The chain recombines TRBV4-1 with TRBJ2-7; weak D call: TRBD2 (5 bases). Trimming took 1 base from V and 7 from J, leaving 17 bases between them. This CDR3 is 15 amino acids long. Germline CDR1 reads MGHRA; CDR2 reads YSYEKL. The CDR3 region is CASSQGPASPGEQYF. Here the CDR3 DNA reads TGCGCCAGCAGCCAAGGACCGGCGTCCCCGGGGGAGCAGTACTTC.

Comment on this clonotype: Compared with germline, one end of the junction differs, possibly owing to a read error. This chain uses TRBV11-2 with TRBJ2-7; no clear D gene. CDR1 and CDR2 from the germline V gene are SGHAT and FQNNGV. The CDR3 consists of 16 residues. The CDR3 coding sequence is TGTGCCGGCAGCTCCTTGGGCCCTGAGGCCCCCTACGAGCAGTACTTC. Translating gives CAGSSLGPEAPYEQYF.

Worth noting for this clonotype: A much larger clone sits a single nucleotide away, making a read error possible. This chain links TRBV27 with TRBJ1-5; a weak D match, TRBD1 (6 bases). V dropped 3 bases and J dropped 6 bases, with 12 bases sitting between them. The CDR3 extends over 14 amino acids. Germline CDR1 MNHEY, CDR2 SMNVEV (reference sequence). The CDR3 spells CASSFGRGAQPQHF. CDR3 nucleotides: TGTGCCAGCAGTTTCGGGCGGGGGGCTCAGCCCCAGCATTTT.

This clonotype was counted at least ten times. The chain's CDR3 is CASSPSIGTGNEQYF. The CDR3, as DNA: TGTGCCAGCAGTCCCTCAATAGGGACAGGGAACGAGCAGTACTTC. V usage is TRBV12-3 or TRBV12-4 and J usage is TRBJ2-7; 9 bases are a match to TRBD1. The CDR3 has 15 residues. With V trimmed by 5 bases and J by 5 bases, 10 bases remained unmatched.

The table lists this clonotype with many counts. This chain joins TRBV4-1 and TRBJ1-5; weak D call: TRBD1 (5 bases). The germline V gene has CDR1 MGHRA and CDR2 YSYEKL. The germline V and J ends were trimmed by 4 bases and 3 bases, with 16 bases remaining between them. The CDR3 runs to 16 residues. CDR3 residues: CASSPLLGTLNQPQHF. The CDR3 DNA is TGCGCCAGCAGCCCCCTACTGGGGACTCTCAATCAGCCCCAGCATTTT.

This clonotype was observed a handful of times. An end of the junction differs from the germline gene, which may be a read error. The gene calls are TRBV5-5 and TRBJ1-1; tentative D call: TRBD1 (5 bases). Germline CDR1 reads SGHKS; CDR2 reads YYEKEE (reference sequence). The CDR3 contains 15 residues. This chain's CDR3 is CASSPSRAWGTEAFF. The DNA for the CDR3 is TGTGCCAGCAGCCCAAGTCGGGCGTGGGGCACTGAAGCCTTCTTT.

This clonotype was seen ten or more times. This rearrangement joins TRBV28 to TRBJ2-3; possibly TRBD1 for D (5 bases). Germline V gene data show CDR1 as MDHEN and CDR2 as SYDVKM. Deletions cut 5 bases from V and 4 bases from J, with 19 bases between. The CDR3 has 16 residues. CDR3 nucleotides: TGTGCCAGCAGTCCTAGAGACCTCGCAGGGCCAGATACGCAGTATTTT. Protein product: CASSPRDLAGPDTQYF.

As for this clonotype: A much larger clone is a single base away; this may be a read error. The chain couples TRBV12-3 or TRBV12-4 to TRBJ2-1; D not certain. This CDR3 comprises 19 residues. Written as DNA, the CDR3 is TGTGCCAGCAGTTTTCTTCGTTTTAGGGCAGGAATCTCCTACAGTGAGCAGTTCTTC. As protein: CASSFLRFRAGISYSEQFF.

Sample share makes this clonotype medium-sized (0.01 to 0.1%). The chain uses TRBV5-4 and TRBJ2-3, with D perhaps matching TRBD2 (5 bases). V shed 9 bases and J shed 0 bases, with 26 bases lying between them. CDR1 and CDR2 from the germline V gene are SGHNT and YYREEE (reference sequence). The CDR3 has 18 residues. The DNA for the CDR3 is TGTGCCACAAATAGGCTAGCTACGCGTAGGACTAGCACAGATACGCAGTATTTT. Its translation is CATNRLATRRTSTDTQYF.

On this clonotype itself: One end of the junction fails to match germline, which may point to a read error. V is TRBV5-5 and J is TRBJ1-2, with D uncertain. Germline CDR1 reads SGHKS; CDR2 reads YYEKEE (reference sequence). This CDR3 has 15 residues. Here the CDR3 DNA reads TGTGTCAGCAGCTTGGATCCGGGTTTAGGGAATGGCTACACCTTC. Its translation: CVSSLDPGLGNGYTF.

This clonotype has a count of ten or more. The gene calls are TRBV19 and TRBJ1-1, with TRBD1 identical over 10 bases. V shed 7 bases and J 4 bases; nucleotides not matched to a gene: 6. CDR1 and CDR2 (germline): LNHDA, SQIVND (reference sequence). The CDR3 is made up of 14 amino acids. CDR3 amino acids: CASTWGQGPTEAFF. CDR3 nucleotide sequence: TGTGCCAGTACCTGGGGACAGGGGCCCACTGAAGCTTTCTTT.

Ten or more counts support this clonotype. The chain links TRBV11-2 to TRBJ2-5, with TRBD1 matching 8 bases. This CDR3 spans 13 amino acids. The V gene's germline CDR1 is SGHAT and CDR2 FQNNGV. Trimming removed 5 bases from V and 3 bases from J; junction bases left unmatched: 2. CDR3 protein: CASSNRGKETQYF. The CDR3 bases are TGTGCCAGCAGCAACAGGGGGAAAGAGACCCAGTACTTC.

The chain couples TRBV9 to TRBJ1-1; D unclear. CDR1 and CDR2 from the germline V gene are SGDLS and YYNGEE. The CDR3 consists of 13 residues. With 0 bases removed from V and 5 bases from J, the gap between germline ends came to 8 bases. This CDR3 is CASSVGPATEAFF. The CDR3 nucleotides are TGTGCCAGCAGCGTAGGGCCCGCGACTGAAGCTTTCTTT. Based on the CDR3 plus reference TRBV9 and TRBJ1-1, the full variable domain is DSGVTQTPKHLITATGQRVTLRCSPRSGDLSVYWYQQSLDQGLQFLIQYYNGEERAKGNILERFSAQQFPDLHSELNLSSLELGDSALYFCASSVGPATEAFFGQGTRLTVV.

This clonotype was detected many times. This chain joins TRBV11-2 and TRBJ2-3; tentatively, D is TRBD1 (6 bases). The CDR3 loop spans 16 amino acids. The V gene lost 6 bases and the J gene lost 0 bases, with 16 bases spanning the gap. Per germline, CDR1 SGHAT and CDR2 FQNNGV. CDR3 residues: CASSSRDMPSTDTQYF. The CDR3 DNA sequence: TGTGCCAGCAGTTCACGGGACATGCCGAGCACAGATACGCAGTATTTT.

Concerning this clonotype itself: The junction shows a germline mismatch at one end, possibly a read error. The chain carries TRBV30 and TRBJ2-7; D may be TRBD2 (6 bases). The length of the CDR3 is 14 residues. Germline CDR1 reads GTSNPN; CDR2 reads SVGIG (reference sequence). This CDR3 reads CAWSVRGLLSGLLF. The CDR3 nucleotides are TGTGCCTGGAGTGTACGTGGGCTGCTCTCGGGACTCCTCTTC.

This clonotype has at least ten counts. V is TRBV24-1 and J is TRBJ2-3; D is uncertain. Trimming stripped 4 bases from V and 1 base from J, with 8 bases between. This CDR3 is built from 14 residues. CDR1 and CDR2 from the germline V gene are KGHDR and SFDVKD. The CDR3 region is CATSEVAGTDTQYF. The CDR3 region has the DNA TGTGCCACCAGTGAAGTGGCGGGCACAGATACGCAGTATTTT.